This is a list of T cell receptor beta chains from one sample in a study of shared clonotypes between healthy human individuals. Sequenced by immunoSEQ multiplex PCR; TCRdb stores in-frame clones only, minus some. This repertoire shows around 510,000 clones, roughly four fifths found once; its top ten account for 12%. Material for sequencing was PBMCs. Receptors were obtained from a middle-aged woman in good health. Some clones in this sample may be carry-over from other donors' samples. Each CDR3 is given with its conserved first and last residue. Each record gives: V gene, clone size, D gene, J gene, CDR3 protein. The D gene is left open where the match is weak. Not all rows give a size; the values are once, few, many and, for expanded clones, a class.

TRBV18	-	-	TRBJ1-1	CASSPGSGNTEAFF
TRBV28	-	-	TRBJ2-3	CASSLARGTDTQYF
TRBV5-4	-	-	TRBJ2-7	CASRGRGARNGYEQYF
TRBV5-1	-	TRBD2	TRBJ2-5	CAGRASGSETQYF
TRBV7-2	-	-	TRBJ2-1	CASSPQANEQFF
TRBV4-1	-	-	TRBJ1-1	CASSQDRSRDTEAFF
TRBV15	-	-	TRBJ2-3	CATSFMRSPDTQYF
TRBV7-3	once	-	TRBJ2-2	CASSPGRSTGELFF
TRBV28	once	-	TRBJ1-3	CASSSPGRYSGNTIYF
TRBV29-1	-	TRBD2	TRBJ2-2	CSVTPGLAGGAGELFF
TRBV7-2	-	-	TRBJ1-4	CASSSPDSPNEKLFF
TRBV2	few	-	TRBJ2-5	CASSVDRGQETQYF
TRBV2	-	TRBD1	TRBJ2-7	CASTGTGGGEQYF
TRBV28	-	-	TRBJ2-5	CASSFSSLVVGETQYF
TRBV9	-	TRBD2	TRBJ2-5	CASSVSPGGEQETQYF
TRBV2	once	-	TRBJ2-5	CASRGRKGGGGETQYF